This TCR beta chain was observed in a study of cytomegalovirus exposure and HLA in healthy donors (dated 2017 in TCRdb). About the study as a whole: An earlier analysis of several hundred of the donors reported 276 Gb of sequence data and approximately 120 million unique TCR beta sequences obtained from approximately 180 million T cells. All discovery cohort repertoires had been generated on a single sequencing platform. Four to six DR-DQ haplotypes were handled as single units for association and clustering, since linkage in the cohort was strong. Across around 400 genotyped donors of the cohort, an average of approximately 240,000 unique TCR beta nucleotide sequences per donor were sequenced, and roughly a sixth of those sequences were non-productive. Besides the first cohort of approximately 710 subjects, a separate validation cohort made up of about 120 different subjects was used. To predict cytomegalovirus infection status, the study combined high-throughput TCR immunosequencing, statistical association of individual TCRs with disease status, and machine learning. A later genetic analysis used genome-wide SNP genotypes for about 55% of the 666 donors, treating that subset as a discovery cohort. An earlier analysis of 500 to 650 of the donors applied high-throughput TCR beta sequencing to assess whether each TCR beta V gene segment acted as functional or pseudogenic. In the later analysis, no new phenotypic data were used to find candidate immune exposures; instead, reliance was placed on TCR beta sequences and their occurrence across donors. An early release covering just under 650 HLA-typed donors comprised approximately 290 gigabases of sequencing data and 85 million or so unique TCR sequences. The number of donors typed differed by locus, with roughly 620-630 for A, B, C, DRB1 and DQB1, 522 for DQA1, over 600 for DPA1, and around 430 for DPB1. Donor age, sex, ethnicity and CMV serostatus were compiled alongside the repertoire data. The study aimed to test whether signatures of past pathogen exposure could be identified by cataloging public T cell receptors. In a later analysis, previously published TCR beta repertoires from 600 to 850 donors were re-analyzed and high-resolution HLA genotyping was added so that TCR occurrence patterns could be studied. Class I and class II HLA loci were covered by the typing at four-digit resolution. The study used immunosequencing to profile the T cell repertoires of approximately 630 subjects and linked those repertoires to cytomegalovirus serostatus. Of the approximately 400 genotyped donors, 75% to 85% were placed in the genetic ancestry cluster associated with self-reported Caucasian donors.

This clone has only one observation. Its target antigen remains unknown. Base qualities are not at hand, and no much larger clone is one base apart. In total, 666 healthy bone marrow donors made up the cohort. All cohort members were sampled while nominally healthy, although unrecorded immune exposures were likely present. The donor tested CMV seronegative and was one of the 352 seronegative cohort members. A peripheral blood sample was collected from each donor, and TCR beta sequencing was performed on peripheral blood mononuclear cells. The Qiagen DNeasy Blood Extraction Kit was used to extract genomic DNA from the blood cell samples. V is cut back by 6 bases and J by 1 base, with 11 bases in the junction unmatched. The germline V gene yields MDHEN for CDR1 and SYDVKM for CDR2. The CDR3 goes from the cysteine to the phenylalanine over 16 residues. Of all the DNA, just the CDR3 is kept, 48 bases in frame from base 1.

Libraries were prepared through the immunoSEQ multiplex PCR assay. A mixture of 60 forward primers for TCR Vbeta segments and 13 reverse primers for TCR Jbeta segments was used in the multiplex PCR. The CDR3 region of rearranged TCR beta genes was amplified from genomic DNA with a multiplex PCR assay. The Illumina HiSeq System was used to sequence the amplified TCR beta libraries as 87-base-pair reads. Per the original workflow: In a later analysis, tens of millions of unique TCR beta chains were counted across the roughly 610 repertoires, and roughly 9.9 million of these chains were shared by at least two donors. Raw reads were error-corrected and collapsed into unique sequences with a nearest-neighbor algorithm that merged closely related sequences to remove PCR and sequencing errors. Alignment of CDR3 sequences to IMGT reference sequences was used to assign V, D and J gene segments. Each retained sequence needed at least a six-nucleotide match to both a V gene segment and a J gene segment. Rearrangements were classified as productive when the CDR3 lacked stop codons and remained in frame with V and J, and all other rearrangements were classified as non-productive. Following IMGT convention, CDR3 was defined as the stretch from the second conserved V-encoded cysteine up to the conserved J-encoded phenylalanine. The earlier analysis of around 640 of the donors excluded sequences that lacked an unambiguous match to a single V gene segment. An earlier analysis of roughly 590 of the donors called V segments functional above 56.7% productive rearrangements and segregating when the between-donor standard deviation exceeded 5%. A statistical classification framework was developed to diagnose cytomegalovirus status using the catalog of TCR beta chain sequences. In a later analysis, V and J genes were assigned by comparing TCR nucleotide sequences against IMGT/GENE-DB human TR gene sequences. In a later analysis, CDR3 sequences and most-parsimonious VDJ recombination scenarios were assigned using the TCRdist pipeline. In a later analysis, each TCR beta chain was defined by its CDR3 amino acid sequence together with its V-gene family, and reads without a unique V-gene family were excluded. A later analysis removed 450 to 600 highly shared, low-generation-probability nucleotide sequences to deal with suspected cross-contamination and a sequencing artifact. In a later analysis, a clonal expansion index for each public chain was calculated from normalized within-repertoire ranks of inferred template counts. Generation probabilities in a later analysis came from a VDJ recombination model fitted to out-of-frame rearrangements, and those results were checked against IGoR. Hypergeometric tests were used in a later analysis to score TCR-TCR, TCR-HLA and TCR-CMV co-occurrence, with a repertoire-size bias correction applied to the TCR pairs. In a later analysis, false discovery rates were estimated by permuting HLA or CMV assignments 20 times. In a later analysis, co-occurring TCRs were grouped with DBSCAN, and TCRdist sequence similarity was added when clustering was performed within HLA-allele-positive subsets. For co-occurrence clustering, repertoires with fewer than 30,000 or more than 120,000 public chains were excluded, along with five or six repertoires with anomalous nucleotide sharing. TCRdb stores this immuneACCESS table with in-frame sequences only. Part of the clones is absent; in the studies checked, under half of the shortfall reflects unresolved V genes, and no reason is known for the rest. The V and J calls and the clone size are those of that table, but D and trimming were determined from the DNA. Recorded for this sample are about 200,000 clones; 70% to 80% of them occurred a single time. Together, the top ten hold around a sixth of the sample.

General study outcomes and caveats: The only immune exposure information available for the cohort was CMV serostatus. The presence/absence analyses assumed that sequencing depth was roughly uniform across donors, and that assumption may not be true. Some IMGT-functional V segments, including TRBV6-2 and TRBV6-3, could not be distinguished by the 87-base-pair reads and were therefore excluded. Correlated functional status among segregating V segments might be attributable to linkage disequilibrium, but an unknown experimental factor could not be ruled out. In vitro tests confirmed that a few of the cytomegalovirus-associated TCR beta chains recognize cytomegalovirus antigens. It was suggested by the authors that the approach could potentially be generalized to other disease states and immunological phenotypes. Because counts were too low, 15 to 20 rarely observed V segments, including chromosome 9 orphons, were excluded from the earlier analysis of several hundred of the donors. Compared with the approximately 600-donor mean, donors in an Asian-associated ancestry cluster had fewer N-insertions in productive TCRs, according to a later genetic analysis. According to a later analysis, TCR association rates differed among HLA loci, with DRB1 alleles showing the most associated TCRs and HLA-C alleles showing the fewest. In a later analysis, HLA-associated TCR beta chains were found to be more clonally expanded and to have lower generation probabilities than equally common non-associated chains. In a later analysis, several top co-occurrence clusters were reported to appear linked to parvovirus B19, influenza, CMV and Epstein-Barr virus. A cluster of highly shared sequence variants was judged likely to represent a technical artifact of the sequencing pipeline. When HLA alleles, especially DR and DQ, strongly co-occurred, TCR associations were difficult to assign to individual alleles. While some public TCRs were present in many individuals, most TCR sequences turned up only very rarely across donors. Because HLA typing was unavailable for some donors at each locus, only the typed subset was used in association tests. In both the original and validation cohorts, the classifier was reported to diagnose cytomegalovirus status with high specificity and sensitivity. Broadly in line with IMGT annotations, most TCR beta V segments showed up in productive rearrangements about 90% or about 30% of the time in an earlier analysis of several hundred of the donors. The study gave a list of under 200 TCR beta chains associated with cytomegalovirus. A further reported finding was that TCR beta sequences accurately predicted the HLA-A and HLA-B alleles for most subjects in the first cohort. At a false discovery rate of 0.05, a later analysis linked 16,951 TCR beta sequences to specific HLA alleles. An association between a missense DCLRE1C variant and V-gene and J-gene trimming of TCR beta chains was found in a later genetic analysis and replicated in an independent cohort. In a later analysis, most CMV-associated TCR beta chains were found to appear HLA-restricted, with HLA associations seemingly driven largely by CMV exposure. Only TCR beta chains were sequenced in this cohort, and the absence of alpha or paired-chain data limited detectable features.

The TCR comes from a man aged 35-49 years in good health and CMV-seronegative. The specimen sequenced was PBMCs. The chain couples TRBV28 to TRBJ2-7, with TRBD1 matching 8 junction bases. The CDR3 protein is CASSLGQGGWSYEQYF. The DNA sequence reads TGTGCCAGCAGCCTCGGACAGGGAGGTTGGTCCTACGAGCAGTACTTC.